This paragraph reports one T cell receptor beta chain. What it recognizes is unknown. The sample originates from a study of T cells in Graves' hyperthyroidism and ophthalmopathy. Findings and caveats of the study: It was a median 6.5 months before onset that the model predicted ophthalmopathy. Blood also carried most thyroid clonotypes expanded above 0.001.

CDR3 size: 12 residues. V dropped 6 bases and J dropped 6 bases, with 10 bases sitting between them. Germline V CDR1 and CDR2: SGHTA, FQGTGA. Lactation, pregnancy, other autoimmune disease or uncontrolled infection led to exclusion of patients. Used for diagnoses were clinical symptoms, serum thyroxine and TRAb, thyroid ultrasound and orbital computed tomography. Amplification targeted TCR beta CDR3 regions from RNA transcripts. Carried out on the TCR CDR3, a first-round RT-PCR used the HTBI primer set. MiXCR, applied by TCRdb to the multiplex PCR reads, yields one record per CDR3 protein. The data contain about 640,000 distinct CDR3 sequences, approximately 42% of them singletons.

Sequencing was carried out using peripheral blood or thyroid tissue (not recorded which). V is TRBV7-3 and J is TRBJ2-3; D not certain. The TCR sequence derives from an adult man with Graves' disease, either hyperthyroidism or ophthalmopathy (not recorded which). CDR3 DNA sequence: TGTGCCAGCAGTGGGCGGCGGGATACGCAGTATTTT. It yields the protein CASSGRRDTQYF. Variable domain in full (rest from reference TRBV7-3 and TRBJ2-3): GAGVSQTPSNKVTEKGKYVELRCDPISGHTALYWYRQSLGQGPEFLIYFQGTGAADDSGLPNDRFFAVRPEGSVSTLKIQRTERGDSAVYLCASSGRRDTQYFGPGTRLTVL.